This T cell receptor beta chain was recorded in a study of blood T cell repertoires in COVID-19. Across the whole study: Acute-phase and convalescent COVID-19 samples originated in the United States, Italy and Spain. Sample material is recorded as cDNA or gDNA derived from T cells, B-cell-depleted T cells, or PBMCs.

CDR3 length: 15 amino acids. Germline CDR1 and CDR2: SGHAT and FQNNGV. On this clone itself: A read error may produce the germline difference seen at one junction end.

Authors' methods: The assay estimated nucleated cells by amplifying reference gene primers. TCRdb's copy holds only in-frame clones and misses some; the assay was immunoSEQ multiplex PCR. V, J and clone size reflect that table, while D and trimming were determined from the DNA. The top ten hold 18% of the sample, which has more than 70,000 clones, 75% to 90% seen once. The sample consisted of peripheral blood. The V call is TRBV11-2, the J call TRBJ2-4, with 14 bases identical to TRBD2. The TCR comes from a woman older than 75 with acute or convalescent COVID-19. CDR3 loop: CASSVGTSGGNIQYF. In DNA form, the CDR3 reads TGTGCCAGCAGCGTCGGGACTAGCGGGGGAAACATTCAGTACTTT. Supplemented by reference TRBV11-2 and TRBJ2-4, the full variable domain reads EAGVAQSPRYKIIEKRQSVAFWCNPISGHATLYWYQQILGQGPKLLIQFQNNGVVDDSQLPKDRFSAERLKGVDSTLKIQPAKLEDSAVYLCASSVGTSGGNIQYFGAGTRLSVL.